A single sample gave rise to the 19 T cell receptor beta chains below, sequenced in a study of cytomegalovirus exposure and HLA in healthy donors. With 60 Vbeta and 13 Jbeta primers, the PCR was carried out. TCRdb's copy holds only in-frame clones and misses some; the assay was immunoSEQ multiplex PCR. The repertoire has around 160,000 clones, about 80% of them found once; the top ten carry around 2.1%. Sequences were obtained from PBMCs. Receptors were obtained from a man aged 45-60 years in good health and CMV-seropositive.

This clone has more than one count but fewer than ten. The chain links TRBV25-1 to TRBJ1-3; TRBD1 matches 7 bases. CDR1 and CDR2 from the germline V gene are MGHDK and SYGVNS. This CDR3 has 16 residues. J gave up 1 base and V 6 bases, and 9 bases lay outside the gene matches. The CDR3 nucleotides are TGTGCCAGCAGGGAAGGGGGCTGGGGATCTGGAAACACCATATATTTT. This sequence encodes CASREGGWGSGNTIYF.

This chain links TRBV10-3 with TRBJ1-5; no clear D gene. The CDR3 spans 17 residues. The germline V gene has CDR1 ENHRY and CDR2 SYGVKD. V gave up 2 bases and J gave up 1 base, with 15 bases separating them. The chain's CDR3 is CAISEGLGGLSNQPQHF. CDR3 bases: TGTGCCATCAGTGAGGGTCTAGGTGGCTTGAGCAATCAGCCCCAGCATTTT.

In this sample, this clone turned up once. The V and J genes are TRBV5-6 and TRBJ2-7; D is unresolved. The CDR3 runs 11 residues. Trimming removed 1 base at V and 6 bases at J, with 5 bases between. Per the germline V gene, CDR1 is SGHDT and CDR2 is YYEEEE. This CDR3 is CASSLSGEQYF. CDR3 nucleotides: TGTGCCAGCAGCTTGTCCGGCGAGCAGTACTTC.

This clone was recorded only once. This chain connects TRBV16 to TRBJ2-2; D perhaps matches TRBD1 (6 bases). The CDR3 totals 17 residues. Looked up from germline, CDR1 is KGHSY and CDR2 is FQNENV. Trimming took 4 bases from V and 1 from J, leaving 16 bases between them. Here the CDR3 reads CASSPRDNRLNTGELFF. CDR3 nucleotide sequence: TGTGCCAGCAGCCCGAGGGACAATCGCTTGAACACCGGGGAGCTGTTTTTT.

The V gene is TRBV7-2, the J gene TRBJ2-7, with 8 bases lining up with TRBD2. The CDR3 spans 15 residues. Germline-derived CDR1 and CDR2 are SGHTA and FQGNSA. Germline trimming cut 5 bases from V and 4 bases from J; bases unmatched to any gene: 10. DNA of the CDR3: TGTGCCAGCAGCCCCCGGGGGGGCAGTAATTACGAGCAGTACTTC. It translates to CASSPRGGSNYEQYF. The full variable domain, completed using reference TRBV7-2 and TRBJ2-7, is GAGVSQSPSNKVTEKGKDVELRCDPISGHTALYWYRQSLGQGLEFLIYFQGNSAPDKSGLPSDRFSAERTGGSVSTLTIQRTQQEDSAVYLCASSPRGGSNYEQYFGPGTRLTVT.

In the case of this clone: The same CDR3 also results from other DNA sequences found in this sample. CDR3: CASSPPTGANTEAFF. The CDR3 DNA is TGTGCCAGCTCACCACCCACAGGAGCGAACACTGAAGCTTTCTTT. The V and J genes are TRBV18 and TRBJ1-1; D is possibly TRBD1 (5 bases). V lost 0 bases to trimming and J lost 1 base, with 9 bases between them. The CDR3 contains 15 residues. The germline CDR1 and CDR2 sequences are KGHSH and LQKENI. The full variable domain, its missing parts supplied by reference TRBV18 and TRBJ1-1, is NAGVMQNPRHLVRRRGQEARLRCSPMKGHSHVYWYRQLPEEGLKFMVYLQKENIIDESGMPKERFSAEFPKEGPSILRIQQVVRGDSAAYFCASSPPTGANTEAFFGQGTRLTVV.

The V call is TRBV7-9, the J call TRBJ1-1; D not certain. The V gene lost 5 bases and the J gene lost 4 bases, with 11 bases spanning the gap. From germline, CDR1 is SEHNR and CDR2 FQNEAQ (reference sequence). The CDR3 sequence is 13 residues long. The CDR3 bases are TGTGCCAGCAGCCTAGAGCGGGGCACTGAAGCTTTCTTT. This encodes CASSLERGTEAFF.

The chain uses TRBV5-1 and TRBJ2-7, with 9 bases aligning to TRBD1. This CDR3 is built from 15 residues. V lost 0 bases to trimming and J lost 5 bases; unmatched junction nucleotides: 6. Germline CDR1 and CDR2: SGHRS and YFSETQ. CDR3 DNA: TGCGCCAGCAGCTTGGCCGGACAGGGGATCAACGAGCAGTACTTC. Protein product: CASSLAGQGINEQYF.

The genes are TRBV27 and TRBJ1-4; a possible D gene is TRBD1 (5 bases). Trimming removed 0 bases from V and 4 bases from J, with 21 bases in between. CDR1 is MNHEY and CDR2 is SMNVEV in the germline V gene (reference sequence). The CDR3 length is 19 residues. CDR3 sequence: CASSLSGVGLNYYNEKLFF. The DNA of the CDR3 is TGTGCCAGCAGTTTATCAGGGGTGGGGCTCAATTATTATAATGAAAAACTGTTTTTT.

The rearrangement links TRBV9 to TRBJ2-1; D is unresolved. Trimming took 7 bases from V and 7 from J, leaving 15 bases between them. Germline V CDR1 and CDR2: SGDLS, YYNGEE. This CDR3 region has 13 residues. The CDR3 DNA sequence: TGTGCCAGCTACGTAAAAAGGAGTAATGAGCAGTTCTTC. Translated: CASYVKRSNEQFF.

The chain couples TRBV5-1 to TRBJ2-1; D not certain. The CDR3 sequence is 13 residues long. The V gene's germline CDR1 is SGHRS and CDR2 YFSETQ. V was shortened by 1 base and J by 8 bases, with 10 bases between the two germline ends. CDR3 bases: TGCGCCAGCAGCTTGTACTCGCTGGATGAGCAGTTCTTC. Translation: CASSLYSLDEQFF.

This rearrangement joins TRBV19 to TRBJ2-3; tentatively, D is TRBD2 (6 bases). The CDR3 is made up of 13 amino acids. The V gene's germline CDR1 is LNHDA and CDR2 SQIVND (reference sequence). Trimming took off 8 bases at V and 1 base at J, with 10 bases between the two ends. The CDR3 DNA is TGTGCCAGTCGTAGCGGCGGCACAGATACGCAGTATTTT. Protein: CASRSGGTDTQYF.

V usage is TRBV27 and J usage is TRBJ1-5, with 9 bases that match TRBD1. Unmatched junction bases numbered 16, after V lost 5 bases and J lost 5 bases. The CDR3 is 18 amino acids. Germline V gene data show CDR1 as MNHEY and CDR2 as SMNVEV (reference sequence). CDR3 DNA sequence: TGTGCCAGCAGTCCAACAGGGGGCAGCCTTAATCTTCATCAGCCCCAGCATTTT. Translated, it gives CASSPTGGSLNLHQPQHF.

The chain recombines TRBV5-1 with TRBJ1-1; 7 bases match TRBD1. This CDR3 has 15 amino acids. J gave up 5 bases and V 5 bases, and 12 bases lay outside the gene matches. CDR1 and CDR2 (germline): SGHRS, YFSETQ. The CDR3 DNA reads TGCGCCAGCAGTAAAGCCCCCGGGACAGCTACTGAAGCTTTCTTT. The encoded protein is CASSKAPGTATEAFF.

The chain employs TRBV5-1 and TRBJ2-7; possibly TRBD1 for D (6 bases). With 4 bases removed from V and 0 bases from J, the gap between germline ends came to 17 bases. The CDR3 is made up of 16 amino acids. Germline V lookup: CDR1 SGHRS, CDR2 YFSETQ. Here the CDR3 DNA reads TGCGCCAGCAGCCCCTATTCAGGGGACCTCTCCTACGAGCAGTACTTC. Translation: CASSPYSGDLSYEQYF.

The sample holds a few counts of this clone. The chain is built from TRBV7-6 and TRBJ1-6; D uncertain. Trimming stripped 2 bases from V and 5 bases from J, with 7 bases between. CDR3 size: 14 residues. The germline CDR1 and CDR2 sequences are SGHVS and FNYEAQ. The CDR3 bases are TGTGCCAGCAGCTTAACAGCTAATAATTCACCCCTCCACTTT. Translation gives CASSLTANNSPLHF.

The rearrangement links TRBV6-6 to TRBJ2-3, with 9 positions matching TRBD2. Germline values: CDR1 MNHNY, CDR2 SVGAGI (reference sequence). Trimming cost V 11 bases and J 7 bases; bases outside gene matches: 13. The CDR3 runs 14 residues. This CDR3 is CAGRRAGGQYTQYF. The CDR3 DNA reads TGTGCCGGGCGGCGGGCGGGGGGGCAATATACGCAGTATTTT.

The gene calls are TRBV7-2 and TRBJ2-5; 7 positions agree with TRBD1. This CDR3 has 15 amino acids. Germline lookup yields CDR1 SGHTA and CDR2 FQGNSA. V was pared by 5 bases and J by 5 bases, with 11 bases of the junction left unmatched. Here the CDR3 DNA reads TGTGCCAGCAGCCCACAGACAGGGTCAGGGGAGACCCAGTACTTC. It yields the protein CASSPQTGSGETQYF.

This chain joins TRBV6-5 and TRBJ1-5; 8 bases line up with TRBD1. Per germline, CDR1 MNHEY and CDR2 SVGAGI. J gave up 3 bases and V 2 bases, and 3 bases lay outside the gene matches. The CDR3 spans 15 residues. CDR3 coding DNA: TGTGCCAGCAGTTACGGGACAGGAAACAATCAGCCCCAGCATTTT. It encodes CASSYGTGNNQPQHF.